Below, 27 T cell receptor gamma chains from the same sample are listed, as sequenced in a study of γδ T cells in repeated Plasmodium falciparum infection. Gammadelta T cells were flow-sorted from PBMC into Vgamma9/Vdelta2+ and Vdelta2-negative populations for bulk analysis. TCRdb called clones from the multiplex PCR reads again using CATT. Of tens of thousands of gamma-chain clones listed, around 1.4% were seen once; the top ten hold less than 20%. The sequenced material came from gamma-delta T cells from blood. The receptors here all came from a pool of human donors (malaria-infected and uninfected, not separated).

This clone was detected ten times or more. The translation of this DNA and the TCRdb protein of a much larger clone differ at residue 7, probably owing to a read error; the protein shown here is translated from the DNA. At the DNA level, this CDR3 is encoded by other sequences in the same sample as well. The chain combines TRGV9 with TRGJP1. Trimming took 0 bases from V and 0 from J; bases not matched to a gene: 1. Germline CDR1 and CDR2: GITISATS and ISYDGTV (reference sequence). CDR3 size: 15 residues. The CDR3 loop is CALWEVYTTGWFKIF. The DNA of the CDR3 is TGTGCCTTGTGGGAGGTGTATACCACTGGTTGGTTCAAGATATTT.

Only a few counts were recorded for this clone. A read error likely explains this, since a far larger clone differs by one base. V gene TRGV9 combines with J gene TRGJP. TCRdb records no J gene; here it was assigned by comparing the DNA to germline. This CDR3 region has 17 residues. CDR1 and CDR2 from the germline V gene are GITISATS and ISYDGTV (reference sequence). Written as DNA, the CDR3 is TGTGCCTTATGGGAGACCCAGCAAGAGTTGGGCAAAAAAATCAAGGTATTT. Protein sequence: CALWETQQELGKKIKVF.

Ten or more counts support this clone. The chain carries TRGV4 and TRGJ1 or TRGJ2. Germline CDR1 reads EGSTGY; CDR2 reads YDSYTSSV. This CDR3 comprises 14 residues. V trimming: 4 bases; J trimming: 5 bases; junction bases outside the gene matches: 11. CDR3 protein: CATWDALSDYKKLF. DNA of the CDR3: TGTGCCACCTGGGACGCCCTCTCGGATTATAAGAAACTCTTT.

The table lists this clone with many counts. The chain has TRGV4 and TRGJ1 or TRGJ2. V lost 7 bases and J lost 8; bases outside the gene matches: 5. From germline, CDR1 is EGSTGY and CDR2 YDSYTSSV. This CDR3 contains 10 residues. CDR3 amino acids: CATCPHKKLF. The CDR3, as DNA: TGTGCCACCTGTCCGCATAAGAAACTCTTT.

Remarks on this clone: With only one base between it and a far larger clone, this is likely a read error. At the DNA level, this CDR3 is encoded by other sequences in the same sample as well. V is TRGV9 and J is TRGJP. Here the J gene came from matching the DNA to germline, since TCRdb omits it. Per germline, CDR1 GITISATS and CDR2 ISYDGTV (reference sequence). There are 18 residues in the CDR3. The CDR3 DNA follows: TGTGCCTTATGGGAGACCCATCAGCAAGAGTTGGGCAAAAAAATCAAGGTATTT. Amino acid sequence: CALWETHQQELGKKIKVF.

Of note for this clone: The protein TCRdb lists belongs to a much larger clone and differs from this DNA's translation at residue 16, which points to a read error; the protein shown is made from the DNA. No J gene was assigned, while the V gene was called as TRGV9. This CDR3 is built from 18 residues. From germline, CDR1 is GITISATS and CDR2 ISYDGTV (reference sequence). The CDR3 DNA reads as TGTGCCTTGTGGGAGGTGGAGATGAGAGAGTTGGGCAAAAAAATCAGGGTATTT. This codes for CALWEVEMRELGKKIRVF.

This clone was seen only a few times. The protein recorded in TCRdb matches a much larger clone and deviates from this DNA's translation at residue 11, suggesting a read error; the protein here is obtained by translating the DNA. No J gene was assigned, while the V gene was called as TRGV8. Germline CDR1 reads VENAVY; CDR2 reads YDSYNSRV. The CDR3 runs 13 residues. The CDR3 reads CATWDRKCYKRLF. CDR3 nucleotide sequence: TGTGCCACCTGGGATAGGAAGTGCTATAAGAGACTCTTT.

A note on this clone: One base separates it from a far larger clone, so it is likely a read error. Within the sample, other DNA sequences also encode this same CDR3. This rearrangement joins TRGV9 to TRGJ1 or TRGJ2. Assignment of the J gene here rests on matching the DNA to germline, because TCRdb gives none. The CDR3 sequence is 13 residues long. Per the germline V gene, CDR1 is GITISATS and CDR2 is ISYDGTV (reference sequence). The CDR3 DNA reads as TGTGCCTTATGGGAGGTGCATGGATATAAGAAACTCTTT. Translation: CALWEVHGYKKLF.

This clone was counted a few times. The amino acid sequence in TCRdb belongs to a much larger clone and departs from this DNA's translation at residue 5, likely a sequencing read error; the sequence shown is translated from the DNA. The J gene is TRGJ1 or TRGJ2, the V gene TRGV4. No J segment appears in TCRdb, so it was assigned here by matching the sequence to germline. V dropped 5 bases and J dropped 3; count of bases not matched to a gene: 10. The CDR3 has 14 residues. Looked up from germline, CDR1 is EGSTGY and CDR2 is YDSYTSSV. The CDR3 bases are TGTGCCACCTGGGGTGGCCCTTCTTATTATAAGAAACTCTTT. Translation gives CATWGGPSYYKKLF.

This clone has at least ten counts. A far bigger clonotype differs at one base, so this is likely a read error. Different DNA sequences within this sample yield the same CDR3. Here the CDR3 reads CALWEDSYYKKLF. CDR3 in DNA: TGTGCCTTGTGGGAGGACTCATACTATAAGAAACTCTTT. This sequence joins TRGV9 and TRGJ1 or TRGJ2. No J gene is reported in TCRdb; it was inferred here by comparing the DNA with germline. Germline trimming cut 2 bases from V and 7 bases from J; bases unmatched to any gene: 8. CDR1 and CDR2 from the germline V gene are GITISATS and ISYDGTV (reference sequence). The CDR3 has 13 residues.

This clone was seen more than once but under ten times. Translating this DNA gives a protein that differs at residue 11 from the TCRdb one, which belongs to a much larger clone; a read error is likely, and the protein shown is this translation. Other DNA variants within this sample encode the same CDR3. The chain links TRGV9 to TRGJ1 or TRGJ2. The J gene is not listed in TCRdb, so it was assigned here from a DNA match to germline. Per germline, CDR1 GITISATS and CDR2 ISYDGTV (reference sequence). There are 14 residues in the CDR3. The CDR3 DNA is TGTGCCTTGTGGGAGGTGCAGAGGGGATATAGGAAACTCTTT. It codes for CALWEVQRGYRKLF.

About this clone itself: The TCRdb protein comes from a much larger clone and disagrees with this DNA's translation at residue 10, likely due to a read error; the protein given here is derived from the DNA. The chain combines TRGV4 with TRGJP1. The J gene comes from matching the DNA to germline here; TCRdb lacks it. The germline CDR1 and CDR2 sequences are EGSTGY and YDSYTSSV. The CDR3 loop spans 13 amino acids. CDR3 DNA: TGTGCCACCTGGGATGGGCCGGGGTGGTCCAAGATATTT. Protein sequence: CATWDGPGWSKIF.

Concerning this clone itself: The mismatch at residue 4 between this DNA's translation and the TCRdb protein of a much larger clone likely reflects a read error; the protein shown is translated from the DNA. The chain couples TRGV9 to TRGJ1 or TRGJ2. TCRdb carries no J gene annotation; the J gene was assigned here by matching the DNA with germline. The CDR3 is 13 amino acids. The trim removed 9 bases at V and 3 bases at J, leaving 11 bases unmatched. Germline-derived CDR1 and CDR2 are GITISATS and ISYDGTV (reference sequence). The CDR3, as DNA: TGTGCCTTGCGGATCCCCCTTTATTATAAGAAACTCTTT. Translation: CALRIPLYYKKLF.

About this clone: Translating this DNA gives a protein that differs at residue 12 from the TCRdb one, which belongs to a much larger clone; a read error is likely, and the protein shown is this translation. The V gene is listed as TRGV9; no J gene was called. CDR1 GITISATS and CDR2 ISYDGTV come from the germline V gene (reference sequence). There are 14 residues in the CDR3. The chain's CDR3 is CALWEVHFYYKELF. CDR3 coding DNA: TGTGCCTTGTGGGAGGTGCATTTTTACTATAAGGAACTCTTT.

This clone was seen ten or more times. The CDR3 nucleotides are TGTGCCACCTGGACATATTCACCTGAATATAGGGATTGGATCAAGACGTTT. Translating it yields CATWTYSPEYRDWIKTF. This chain uses TRGV3 with TRGJP2. Germline CDR1 reads VTNTFY; CDR2 reads YDVSTARD (reference sequence). The V and J ends lost 6 bases and 8 bases, in that order; junction bases with no gene match: 21. The length of the CDR3 is 17 residues.

To note about this clone: TCRdb attributes to this sequence the protein of a much larger clone, which differs from the DNA translation at residue 4; a read error is likely, and the protein displayed is translated from the DNA. This same CDR3 is encoded by further DNA sequences in the sample. V usage is TRGV4 and J usage is TRGJ1 or TRGJ2. TCRdb does not report a J gene; here it was assigned by matching the DNA to germline references. Germline values: CDR1 EGSTGY, CDR2 YDSYTSSV. The CDR3 length is 13 residues. The CDR3 spells CATRDGPPGKKLF. The CDR3 DNA is TGTGCCACCAGGGATGGTCCCCCGGGGAAGAAACTCTTT.

This clone was seen at least ten times. With a much larger clone just one base away, this may be a read error. The identical CDR3 is also encoded by other nucleotide sequences in the sample. V and J are TRGV2 and TRGJ1 or TRGJ2. V shed 1 base and J 3 bases; nucleotides not matched to a gene: 3. The CDR3 runs to 13 residues. Looked up from germline, CDR1 is EGSNGY and CDR2 is YDSYNSKV. This CDR3 is CATWDGRYYKKLF. In DNA form, the CDR3 reads TGTGCCACCTGGGACGGCCGTTATTATAAGAAACTCTTT.

This clone was counted a few times. The TCRdb record carries a much larger clone's protein, which differs from this DNA's translation at residue 10; a read error is the likely cause, and the protein listed here is the DNA translation. CDR3 sequence reads: CATWDRLNKRLF. The CDR3 bases are TGTGCCACCTGGGACAGGCTCAATAAGAGACTCTTT. Here the V gene is TRGV3, but the J gene went uncalled. In germline, CDR1 is VTNTFY, CDR2 YDVSTARD (reference sequence). The CDR3 sequence is 12 residues long.

In this sample, this clone turned up a few times. TCRdb attributes to this sequence the protein of a much larger clone, which differs from the DNA translation at residues 4 and 12; a read error is likely, and the protein displayed is translated from the DNA. The chain uses TRGV9 and TRGJP. TCRdb leaves out the J gene; it was filled in here by matching the DNA to germline. Looked up from germline, CDR1 is GITISATS and CDR2 is ISYDGTV (reference sequence). CDR3 length: 17 residues. The CDR3 sequence is CALREVIGELGEKIKVF. CDR3 sequence (DNA): TGTGCCTTGCGGGAGGTGATTGGAGAGTTGGGCGAAAAAATCAAGGTATTT.

This clone showed up many times. A much larger clone differs from this one at a single base, so this may be a read error. This chain joins TRGV9 and TRGJ1 or TRGJ2. CDR3 length: 14 residues. In germline, CDR1 is GITISATS, CDR2 ISYDGTV (reference sequence). V lost 0 bases, J lost 0 bases, and 2 bases stayed unmatched. The DNA for the CDR3 is TGTGCCTTGTGGGAGGTGTCGAATTATTATAAGAAACTCTTT. Protein product: CALWEVSNYYKKLF.

This clone has just a few counts. This DNA translates differently at residue 17 from the TCRdb protein, which is that of a much larger clone; a read error is likely, and the protein shown is the DNA's own translation. V usage is TRGV9 and J usage is TRGJP. Per germline, CDR1 GITISATS and CDR2 ISYDGTV (reference sequence). The CDR3 spans 18 residues. The CDR3 region is CALWEAQSIRLGKKIKLF. The CDR3 DNA reads as TGTGCCTTGTGGGAGGCCCAAAGTATAAGGTTGGGCAAAAAAATCAAGTTATTT.

In its sample, this clone was seen many times. This DNA's translation and the protein TCRdb lists, from a much larger clone, do not match at residue 4, likely due to a read error; the protein shown is translated from the DNA. Different DNA sequences within this sample yield the same CDR3. The V call is TRGV3, the J call TRGJP2. The J gene comes from matching the DNA to germline here; TCRdb lacks it. Per germline, CDR1 VTNTFY and CDR2 YDVSTARD (reference sequence). This CDR3 region has 13 residues. Here the CDR3 DNA reads TGTGCCACCCGGGACCTGATTGATTGGATCAAGACGTTT. Translating it yields CATRDLIDWIKTF.

Concerning this clone itself: The mismatch at residue 13 between this DNA's translation and the TCRdb protein of a much larger clone likely reflects a read error; the protein shown is translated from the DNA. The chain uses TRGV9 and TRGJP. Here the J gene came from matching the DNA to germline, since TCRdb omits it. The CDR3 is 17 residues long. Germline V gene sequence: CDR1 GITISATS, CDR2 ISYDGTV (reference sequence). This CDR3 is CALWEPSQELGKRIKVF. CDR3 DNA sequence: TGTGCCTTGTGGGAGCCTTCACAAGAGTTGGGCAAAAGAATCAAGGTATTT.

By sample share, this clone is medium-sized (0.01 to 0.1%). Within the sample, other DNA sequences also encode this same CDR3. The chain carries TRGV9 and TRGJP. The CDR3 length is 16 residues. Trimming at V came to 3 bases and at J to 4 bases, leaving 3 bases not matched to a gene. The germline V gene has CDR1 GITISATS and CDR2 ISYDGTV (reference sequence). The CDR3, as DNA: TGTGCCTTGTGGGAGACACAAGAGTTGGGCAAAAAAATCAAGGTATTT. Protein: CALWETQELGKKIKVF.

This clone turned up a few times. TCRdb lists the protein of a much larger clone for this DNA, which differs at residue 6, so this is likely a read error; the protein given here is translated from the DNA itself. The chain carries TRGV9 and TRGJ1 or TRGJ2. Matching the DNA to germline supplied the J gene, which TCRdb does not give. Germline CDR1 and CDR2: GITISATS and ISYDGTV (reference sequence). The junction had 7 bases not matched to a gene; V was cut back by 2 bases and J by 3 bases. CDR3 length equals 14 residues. The CDR3 loop reads CALWEALGYYKKLF. The CDR3, as DNA: TGTGCCTTGTGGGAGGCGCTGGGTTATTATAAGAAACTCTTT.

Sample share makes this clone medium-sized. This sample also contains other DNA sequences that code for the same CDR3. The rearrangement links TRGV2 to TRGJ1 or TRGJ2. CDR3 length: 13 residues. Losses at the gene ends were 0 bases for V and 3 bases for J; bases not matched to a gene: 2. From germline, CDR1 is EGSNGY and CDR2 YDSYNSKV. The CDR3 loop reads CATWDGPYYKKLF. For the CDR3, the DNA is TGTGCCACCTGGGACGGGCCTTATTATAAGAAACTCTTT.

This clone came up many times. The mismatch at residue 9 between this DNA's translation and the TCRdb protein of a much larger clone likely reflects a read error; the protein shown is translated from the DNA. For the V gene the call is TRGV5; the J gene has no call. Germline V gene data show CDR1 as VINAFY and CDR2 as YDVSNSKD. The CDR3 is 11 residues long. This chain's CDR3 is CATWDGGKILF. The CDR3 DNA is TGTGCCACCTGGGACGGTGGGAAGATACTCTTT.